Listed below are T cell receptor beta chains from one sample, sequenced in a study of cytomegalovirus exposure and HLA in healthy donors. Measured with immunoSEQ multiplex PCR; TCRdb has only the in-frame clones, and not every one. The data show roughly 50,000 clones, roughly nine tenths seen once. Sequencing was done on a sample of PBMCs. These TCRs come from a man aged 18 to 29 in good health and CMV-seronegative. CDR3s include the opening cysteine and the closing phenylalanine or tryptophan. Each record gives: V gene, D gene, clone size, J gene, CDR3 DNA, CDR3 protein. A D gene is named only where the DNA matches it firmly. Size tells how often a clone was seen (once, few, many) or the class of an expanded clone, and some rows leave it out.

v_gene: TRBV5-1; d_gene: NA; abundance: NA; j_gene: TRBJ2-5; CDR3nt: TGCGCCAGCAGCTTGGGAGGCGAAGGCGAGACCCAGTACTTC; CDR3aa: CASSLGGEGETQYF
v_gene: TRBV7-9; d_gene: NA; abundance: NA; j_gene: TRBJ1-5; CDR3nt: TGTGCCAGCAGCGAAGGGGCCGATCAGCCCCAGCATTTT; CDR3aa: CASSEGADQPQHF
v_gene: TRBV9; d_gene: TRBD1; abundance: once; j_gene: TRBJ2-3; CDR3nt: TGTGCCTCCGGACAGGGCATTAGCACAGATACGCAGTATTTT; CDR3aa: CASGQGISTDTQYF
v_gene: TRBV7-9; d_gene: NA; abundance: NA; j_gene: TRBJ2-5; CDR3nt: TGTGCCAGCAGCTTGCCCCAGGGATCGGAGACCCAGTACTTC; CDR3aa: CASSLPQGSETQYF
v_gene: TRBV2; d_gene: NA; abundance: few; j_gene: TRBJ2-5; CDR3nt: TGTGCCAGCAAGGGGCTGGAGACCCAGTACTTC; CDR3aa: CASKGLETQYF
v_gene: TRBV13; d_gene: TRBD2; abundance: NA; j_gene: TRBJ2-1; CDR3nt: TGTGCCAGCAGCTTAGATAGCGGGCGTTTCAATGAGCAGTTCTTC; CDR3aa: CASSLDSGRFNEQFF
v_gene: TRBV13; d_gene: TRBD2; abundance: NA; j_gene: TRBJ2-7; CDR3nt: TGTGCCAGCAGCCCCGGACTAGCGGGGGCCTACGAGCAGTACTTC; CDR3aa: CASSPGLAGAYEQYF
v_gene: TRBV7-9; d_gene: TRBD1; abundance: few; j_gene: TRBJ1-2; CDR3nt: TGTGCCAGCAGCTTAGAAGCAGGGGGCCATGGCTACACCTTC; CDR3aa: CASSLEAGGHGYTF
v_gene: TRBV7-8; d_gene: NA; abundance: NA; j_gene: TRBJ2-3; CDR3nt: TGTGCCAGCCAGACACTAGGACTATTTCGCACAGATACGCAGTATTTT; CDR3aa: CASQTLGLFRTDTQYF
v_gene: TRBV28; d_gene: TRBD1; abundance: NA; j_gene: TRBJ1-1; CDR3nt: TGTGCCAGCAGTTTTTCTGACAGGGGCACTGAAGCTTTCTTT; CDR3aa: CASSFSDRGTEAFF
v_gene: TRBV6-6; d_gene: NA; abundance: NA; j_gene: TRBJ1-2; CDR3nt: TGTGCCAGCACAGGGGCAGTGGAGGGCTACACCTTC; CDR3aa: CASTGAVEGYTF
v_gene: TRBV28; d_gene: TRBD1; abundance: once; j_gene: TRBJ1-5; CDR3nt: TGTGCCAGCAGTTGGGGACAGGACAATCAGCCCCAGCATTTT; CDR3aa: CASSWGQDNQPQHF
v_gene: TRBV27; d_gene: NA; abundance: NA; j_gene: TRBJ2-2; CDR3nt: TGTGCCAGCAGTTCGCGACGGAGCGGGGAGCTGTTTTTT; CDR3aa: CASSSRRSGELFF
v_gene: TRBV5-1; d_gene: TRBD2; abundance: NA; j_gene: TRBJ2-1; CDR3nt: TGCGCCAGCAGCTCCACCTCCCGACTAGCGGCTCCCTACAATGAGCAGTTCTTC; CDR3aa: CASSSTSRLAAPYNEQFF
v_gene: TRBV28; d_gene: TRBD2; abundance: NA; j_gene: TRBJ2-1; CDR3nt: TGTGCCAGCAGTCCCCCCACTAGCGGGGTCTACAATGAGCAGTTCTTC; CDR3aa: CASSPPTSGVYNEQFF
v_gene: TRBV27; d_gene: TRBD1; abundance: NA; j_gene: TRBJ1-2; CDR3nt: TGTGCCAGCAGCCCTGATAGACAGGGGTATGGCTACACCTTC; CDR3aa: CASSPDRQGYGYTF
v_gene: TRBV6-1; d_gene: NA; abundance: NA; j_gene: TRBJ2-1; CDR3nt: TGTGCCAGCAGTGAGGTAGCGGCCCGTTCCAATGAGCAGTTCTTC; CDR3aa: CASSEVAARSNEQFF
v_gene: TRBV6-1; d_gene: TRBD1; abundance: NA; j_gene: TRBJ2-3; CDR3nt: TGTGCCAGCAGTGAAGCACAGGGGAGAGGGACAGATACGCAGTATTTT; CDR3aa: CASSEAQGRGTDTQYF
v_gene: TRBV28; d_gene: TRBD2; abundance: NA; j_gene: TRBJ2-1; CDR3nt: TGTGCCAGCAGTCCCATGAGGGAGGGCCTGGACAATGAGCAGTTCTTC; CDR3aa: CASSPMREGLDNEQFF
v_gene: TRBV29-1; d_gene: NA; abundance: NA; j_gene: TRBJ1-2; CDR3nt: TGCAGCGTTGAGAGGCCAGCCGAGGATGGCTACACCTTC; CDR3aa: CSVERPAEDGYTF
v_gene: TRBV7-9; d_gene: NA; abundance: NA; j_gene: TRBJ2-7; CDR3nt: TGTGCCAGCAGCTTGCAGGGTCCCTACGAGCAGTACTTC; CDR3aa: CASSLQGPYEQYF
v_gene: TRBV29-1; d_gene: NA; abundance: NA; j_gene: TRBJ1-2; CDR3nt: TGCAGCGTTGGGACAGAAGCTTCTAACTATGGCTACACCTTC; CDR3aa: CSVGTEASNYGYTF
v_gene: TRBV4-2; d_gene: TRBD1; abundance: few; j_gene: TRBJ1-5; CDR3nt: TGTGCCAGCAGCCAAGATAGGACAGGAGGACAGCCCCAGCATTTT; CDR3aa: CASSQDRTGGQPQHF
v_gene: TRBV7-2; d_gene: TRBD2; abundance: NA; j_gene: TRBJ2-7; CDR3nt: TGTGCCAGCAGCTTAAGGCTAGCGGGAGATTACGAGCAGTACTTC; CDR3aa: CASSLRLAGDYEQYF
v_gene: TRBV4-1; d_gene: NA; abundance: NA; j_gene: TRBJ2-3; CDR3nt: TGCGCCAGCAGCCTACTAGCACTTTTTGATACGCAGTATTTT; CDR3aa: CASSLLALFDTQYF
v_gene: TRBV27; d_gene: TRBD2; abundance: NA; j_gene: TRBJ2-3; CDR3nt: TGTGCCAGCAGTTCGTTCACGGGAGGATTGACAGATACGCAGTATTTT; CDR3aa: CASSSFTGGLTDTQYF
v_gene: TRBV6-1; d_gene: NA; abundance: NA; j_gene: TRBJ2-7; CDR3nt: TGTGCCAGCAGTGAAGGGGCAGTTTACTACGAGCAGTACTTC; CDR3aa: CASSEGAVYYEQYF
v_gene: TRBV9; d_gene: TRBD2; abundance: NA; j_gene: TRBJ2-3; CDR3nt: TGTGCCAGCAGCGTACAGATGGAGGGGCTAGCGGGAGGGCGGACAGATACGCAGTATTTT; CDR3aa: CASSVQMEGLAGGRTDTQYF
v_gene: TRBV6-4; d_gene: TRBD2; abundance: NA; j_gene: TRBJ2-1; CDR3nt: TGTGCCAGCAGTGATGTGAGCGGGAGGCCCCAGTTCTTC; CDR3aa: CASSDVSGRPQFF
v_gene: TRBV2; d_gene: TRBD1; abundance: NA; j_gene: TRBJ1-3; CDR3nt: TGTGCCAGCAGCGGACAGGGGTTTGGAAACACCATATATTTT; CDR3aa: CASSGQGFGNTIYF
v_gene: TRBV6-1; d_gene: TRBD2; abundance: NA; j_gene: TRBJ2-1; CDR3nt: TGTGCCAGCAGTGATCCCTTAGGACTAGATTACAATGAGCAGTTCTTC; CDR3aa: CASSDPLGLDYNEQFF
v_gene: TRBV4-3; d_gene: NA; abundance: NA; j_gene: TRBJ2-2; CDR3nt: TGCGCCAGCAGCCAAGATCACGGGGGCACCGGGGAGCTGTTTTTT; CDR3aa: CASSQDHGGTGELFF
v_gene: TRBV29-1; d_gene: NA; abundance: NA; j_gene: TRBJ2-3; CDR3nt: TGCAGCGTTGAAGATCGAGGGAGCACAGATACGCAGTATTTT; CDR3aa: CSVEDRGSTDTQYF
v_gene: TRBV5-1; d_gene: NA; abundance: NA; j_gene: TRBJ2-7; CDR3nt: TGCGCCAGCAGCTTGGACAGGGGAGGCTACGAGCAGTACTTC; CDR3aa: CASSLDRGGYEQYF
v_gene: TRBV7-9; d_gene: NA; abundance: NA; j_gene: TRBJ2-7; CDR3nt: TGTGCCAGCAGCTTAGTGGGGCGTTCCTCCTACGAGCAGTACTTC; CDR3aa: CASSLVGRSSYEQYF
v_gene: TRBV4-1; d_gene: TRBD2; abundance: many; j_gene: TRBJ2-2; CDR3nt: TGCGCCAGCAGCCAAGGAGGACTAGCGGGAAAGGCCGGGGAGCTGTTTTTT; CDR3aa: CASSQGGLAGKAGELFF
v_gene: TRBV30; d_gene: TRBD1; abundance: few; j_gene: TRBJ1-4; CDR3nt: TGTGCCTGGAGCCGACAGGGGGGGAGAGAAAAACTGTTTTTT; CDR3aa: CAWSRQGGREKLFF
v_gene: TRBV18; d_gene: TRBD1; abundance: once; j_gene: TRBJ2-1; CDR3nt: TGTGCCAGCTCACCCTACAGGGGGCAGGACAATGAGCAGTTCTTC; CDR3aa: CASSPYRGQDNEQFF
v_gene: TRBV19; d_gene: TRBD1; abundance: few; j_gene: TRBJ1-1; CDR3nt: TGTGCCAGTAATAACAGGGGGAACACTGAAGCTTTCTTT; CDR3aa: CASNNRGNTEAFF
v_gene: TRBV5-4; d_gene: TRBD1; abundance: NA; j_gene: TRBJ1-4; CDR3nt: TGTGCCAGCAGTTCAGACAGGGGACAAGGAAAACTGTTTTTT; CDR3aa: CASSSDRGQGKLFF
v_gene: TRBV28; d_gene: TRBD2; abundance: NA; j_gene: TRBJ2-3; CDR3nt: TGTGCCAGCAGTTCCCTTCATGTTGGGAGGGCGACAGATACGCAGTATTTT; CDR3aa: CASSSLHVGRATDTQYF
v_gene: TRBV27; d_gene: NA; abundance: once; j_gene: TRBJ1-3; CDR3nt: TGTGCCAGCAGTTTAGGGCGGGGGGCGAGGTCTGGAAACACCATATATTTT; CDR3aa: CASSLGRGARSGNTIYF
v_gene: TRBV19; d_gene: NA; abundance: NA; j_gene: TRBJ1-3; CDR3nt: TGTGCCAGTAGTTCTCCGACAGCTGGAAACACCATATATTTT; CDR3aa: CASSSPTAGNTIYF
v_gene: TRBV4-2; d_gene: TRBD2; abundance: NA; j_gene: TRBJ2-1; CDR3nt: TGTGCCAGCAGCCAAGTGGGGGGGACTAGCGGGCAGTTCTTC; CDR3aa: CASSQVGGTSGQFF
v_gene: TRBV6-5; d_gene: TRBD2; abundance: NA; j_gene: TRBJ2-3; CDR3nt: TGTGCCAGCAGTTACGCGGGAGTCTCAGATACGCAGTATTTT; CDR3aa: CASSYAGVSDTQYF
v_gene: TRBV11-3; d_gene: NA; abundance: NA; j_gene: TRBJ2-7; CDR3nt: TGTGCCAGCAGCTCCGGGACCTACGAGCAGTACTTC; CDR3aa: CASSSGTYEQYF
v_gene: TRBV5-6; d_gene: TRBD1; abundance: NA; j_gene: TRBJ2-3; CDR3nt: TGTGCCAGCAGCCCCCGACAGGGGATGGCAGATACGCAGTATTTT; CDR3aa: CASSPRQGMADTQYF
v_gene: TRBV5-1; d_gene: TRBD2; abundance: NA; j_gene: TRBJ2-2; CDR3nt: TGCGCCAGCAGCTCTCGAAAAAGCGGGATGGGTACCGGGGAGCTGTTTTTT; CDR3aa: CASSSRKSGMGTGELFF
v_gene: TRBV28; d_gene: NA; abundance: NA; j_gene: TRBJ2-2; CDR3nt: TGTGCCAGCAGTTACCAGGGCACCGGGGAGCTGTTTTTT; CDR3aa: CASSYQGTGELFF
v_gene: TRBV28; d_gene: NA; abundance: NA; j_gene: TRBJ2-3; CDR3nt: TGTGCCAGCAGTTTCAATACGCAGTATTTT; CDR3aa: CASSFNTQYF